This T cell receptor beta chain emerged from a study of T cell repertoires in cytomegalovirus infection. About the study: HLA-B-restricted CMV epitopes that are well studied were used alongside recently identified HLA-C-restricted ones. Carrying CMV and the relevant HLA type showed in public TCR beta signatures. Whole-study results and caveats: CMV carriers with the relevant HLA were identified by cumulative public TCR beta family frequency. What dominated the ex vivo response were HLA-C-restricted CMV-specific TCR beta clonotypes.

About this clonotype: Its antigen remains unknown.

TCRdb analysed the reads with MiXCR anew, one entry per CDR3 protein. The sample consists of hundreds of thousands of distinct CDR3 sequences, 30% to 40% of them appearing once. This specimen consisted of cultured CD8+ T cells from PBMCs, obtained from culture after CMV antigen stimulation. This sequence originates from a human donor in good health (CMV status not recorded). Some clones in this sample may be carry-over from other donors' samples.

In nucleotides, the CDR3 is TGTGCCAGCAGCCCTGTATTGTACTATGGCTACACCTTC. Translating gives CASSPVLYYGYTF. The chain has TRBV14 and TRBJ1-2, with no clear D. This CDR3 region has 13 residues. Germline lookup yields CDR1 SGHDN and CDR2 FVKESK. V lost 4 bases to trimming and J lost 3 bases, with 9 bases between them.